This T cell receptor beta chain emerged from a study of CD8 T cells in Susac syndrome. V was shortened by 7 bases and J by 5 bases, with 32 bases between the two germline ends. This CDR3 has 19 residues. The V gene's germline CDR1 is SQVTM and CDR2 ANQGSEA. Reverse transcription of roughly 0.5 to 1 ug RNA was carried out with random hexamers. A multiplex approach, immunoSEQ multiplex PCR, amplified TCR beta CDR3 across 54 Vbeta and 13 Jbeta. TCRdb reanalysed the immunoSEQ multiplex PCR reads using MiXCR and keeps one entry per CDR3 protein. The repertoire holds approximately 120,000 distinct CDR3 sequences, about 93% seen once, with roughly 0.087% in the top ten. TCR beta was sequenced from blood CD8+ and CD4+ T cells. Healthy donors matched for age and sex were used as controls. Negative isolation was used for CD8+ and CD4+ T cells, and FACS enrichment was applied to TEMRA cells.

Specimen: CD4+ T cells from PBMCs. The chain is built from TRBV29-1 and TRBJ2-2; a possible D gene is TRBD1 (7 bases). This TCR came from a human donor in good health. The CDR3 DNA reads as TGCAGCGCTCGGAGGACCTTCTCGCAGGGGGGAGTAGATACCGGGGAGCTGTTTTTT. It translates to CSARRTFSQGGVDTGELFF.